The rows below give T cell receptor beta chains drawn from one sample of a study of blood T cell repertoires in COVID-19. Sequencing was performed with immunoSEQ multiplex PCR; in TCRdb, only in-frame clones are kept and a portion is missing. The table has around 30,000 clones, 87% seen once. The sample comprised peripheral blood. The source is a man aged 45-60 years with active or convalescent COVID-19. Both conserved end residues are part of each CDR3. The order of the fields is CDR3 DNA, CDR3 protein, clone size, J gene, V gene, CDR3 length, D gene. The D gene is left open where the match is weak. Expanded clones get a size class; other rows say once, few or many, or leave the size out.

TGTGCCAGCAGCTTAGTTGGCGGGAACTACAATGAGCAGTTCTTC,CASSLVGGNYNEQFF,-,TRBJ2-1,TRBV7-2,15,-
TGCGCCAGCAGTGAGAGCGGGACAGATACGCAGTATTTT,CASSESGTDTQYF,-,TRBJ2-3,TRBV10-1,13,-
TGTGCCAGCAGCTTGATTCAGTCCTACGAGCAGTACTTC,CASSLIQSYEQYF,-,TRBJ2-7,TRBV5-6,13,-
TGTGCCAGCAGCCGTCCTAGAGGAAATGAGCAGTTCTTC,CASSRPRGNEQFF,-,TRBJ2-1,TRBV7-8,13,-
TGTGCCAGCAGCTTGGGGAGCTCTGGGGCCAACGTCCTGACTTTC,CASSLGSSGANVLTF,once,TRBJ2-6,TRBV5-4,15,-
TGTGCCAGCAGCTTGGGGAGGAATGAGCAGTTCTTC,CASSLGRNEQFF,-,TRBJ2-1,TRBV11-2,12,-
TGTGCCTGGGACTTCCAAGAGACCCAGTACTTC,CAWDFQETQYF,-,TRBJ2-5,TRBV30,11,-
TGTGCCAGTAGTATCTCCGGGACATCCTTGGAGCAGTACTTC,CASSISGTSLEQYF,once,TRBJ2-7,TRBV19,14,-
TGCGCCAGCAGCTTGGTGAGGCCTAATGAAAAACTGTTTTTT,CASSLVRPNEKLFF,-,TRBJ1-4,TRBV5-1,14,-
TGTGCCAGCTCATCACGACTAGCGGGAGACTCCAATGAGCAGTTCTTC,CASSSRLAGDSNEQFF,-,TRBJ2-1,TRBV18,16,TRBD2
TGTGCCAGCAGTTTCCAGGCCCCCTATAATTCACCCCTCCACTTT,CASSFQAPYNSPLHF,once,TRBJ1-6,TRBV27,15,-
TGTGCCAGCAGCCCAACATGGGGGCTCTTCTACGAGCAGTACTTC,CASSPTWGLFYEQYF,-,TRBJ2-7,TRBV7-2,15,-
TGTGCCAGCAGTGAATTGGCCTCCTATGGCTACACCTTC,CASSELASYGYTF,-,TRBJ1-2,TRBV6-1,13,-
TGTGCCAGCAGCCTCGGACTAGCGGGAGCGCGGCAGTACTTC,CASSLGLAGARQYF,-,TRBJ2-7,TRBV3-1/TRBV3-2,14,TRBD2